This TCR beta chain was documented in a study of blood T cell repertoires in COVID-19. Study information: T cells, B-cell-depleted T cells, or PBMCs supplied cDNA or gDNA.

Germline lookup yields CDR1 KGHSH and CDR2 LQKENI. With 3 bases removed from V and 6 bases from J, the gap between germline ends came to 12 bases. This CDR3 region has 14 residues. Original analysis: Scientists estimated how many nucleated cells there were by amplifying reference gene primers. Sequenced by immunoSEQ multiplex PCR; TCRdb stores in-frame clones only, minus some. V, J and clone size derive from that table, while D and trimming were established from the DNA sequence. The sample lists over 300,000 clones, more than 70% occurring once. This clone is a singleton in its sample. The clonotype was recovered from a young man who had recovered from COVID-19. Material: peripheral blood. The rearrangement joins TRBV18 to TRBJ1-5, with D tentatively TRBD1 (5 bases). CDR3 sequence reads: CASSPGQGGQPQHF. CDR3 in DNA: TGTGCCAGCTCACCGGGTCAGGGCGGTCAGCCCCAGCATTTT. The variable domain in full, with the rest retrieved from reference TRBV18 and TRBJ1-5, is NAGVMQNPRHLVRRRGQEARLRCSPMKGHSHVYWYRQLPEEGLKFMVYLQKENIIDESGMPKERFSAEFPKEGPSILRIQQVVRGDSAAYFCASSPGQGGQPQHFGDGTRLSIL.